The rows below give T cell receptor beta chains drawn from one sample of a study of monozygotic twins with inflammatory bowel disease. TCRdb re-called the 5' RACE reads, yielding one record per CDR3 amino acid sequence without DNA. The listing contains 95,000 to 110,000 distinct CDR3 sequences. Specimen: blood. Receptor source: a human donor with ulcerative colitis or Crohn's disease, or a healthy co-twin of an affected twin (not recorded which). The CDR3 runs from the conserved cysteine through the conserved F or W. Each record gives: CDR3 length, V gene, J gene, CDR3 protein.

14,TRBV7-9,TRBJ1-4,CASSSWRVDEKLFF
14,TRBV12-3/TRBV12-4,TRBJ1-1,CASSTGQLNTEAFF
13,TRBV28,TRBJ1-1,CASRGRGAWGAFF
14,TRBV5-1,TRBJ1-6,CASSYYGGGSPLHF
12,TRBV19,TRBJ2-2,CASIGRTGELFF
15,TRBV7-3,TRBJ2-7,CASSISGGAKYEQYF
14,TRBV6-1,TRBJ2-7,CASKTWTGNTEQYF
13,TRBV4-1,TRBJ2-5,CASSWTYQETQYF
14,TRBV5-4,TRBJ2-7,CASSSKTGTYEQYF
13,TRBV12-3/TRBV12-4,TRBJ1-6,CASRKEINSPLHF
13,TRBV20-1,TRBJ1-2,CSAAAQVDYGYTF
15,TRBV7-2,TRBJ2-3,CASSSGRGRPDTQYF
14,TRBV6-1,TRBJ1-5,CASSQTGSNQPQHF
13,TRBV27,TRBJ1-6,CASSLRDGSPLHF
13,TRBV18,TRBJ1-2,CASSRPRGDGYTF
13,TRBV11-3,TRBJ1-1,CASSLNLGAIAFF